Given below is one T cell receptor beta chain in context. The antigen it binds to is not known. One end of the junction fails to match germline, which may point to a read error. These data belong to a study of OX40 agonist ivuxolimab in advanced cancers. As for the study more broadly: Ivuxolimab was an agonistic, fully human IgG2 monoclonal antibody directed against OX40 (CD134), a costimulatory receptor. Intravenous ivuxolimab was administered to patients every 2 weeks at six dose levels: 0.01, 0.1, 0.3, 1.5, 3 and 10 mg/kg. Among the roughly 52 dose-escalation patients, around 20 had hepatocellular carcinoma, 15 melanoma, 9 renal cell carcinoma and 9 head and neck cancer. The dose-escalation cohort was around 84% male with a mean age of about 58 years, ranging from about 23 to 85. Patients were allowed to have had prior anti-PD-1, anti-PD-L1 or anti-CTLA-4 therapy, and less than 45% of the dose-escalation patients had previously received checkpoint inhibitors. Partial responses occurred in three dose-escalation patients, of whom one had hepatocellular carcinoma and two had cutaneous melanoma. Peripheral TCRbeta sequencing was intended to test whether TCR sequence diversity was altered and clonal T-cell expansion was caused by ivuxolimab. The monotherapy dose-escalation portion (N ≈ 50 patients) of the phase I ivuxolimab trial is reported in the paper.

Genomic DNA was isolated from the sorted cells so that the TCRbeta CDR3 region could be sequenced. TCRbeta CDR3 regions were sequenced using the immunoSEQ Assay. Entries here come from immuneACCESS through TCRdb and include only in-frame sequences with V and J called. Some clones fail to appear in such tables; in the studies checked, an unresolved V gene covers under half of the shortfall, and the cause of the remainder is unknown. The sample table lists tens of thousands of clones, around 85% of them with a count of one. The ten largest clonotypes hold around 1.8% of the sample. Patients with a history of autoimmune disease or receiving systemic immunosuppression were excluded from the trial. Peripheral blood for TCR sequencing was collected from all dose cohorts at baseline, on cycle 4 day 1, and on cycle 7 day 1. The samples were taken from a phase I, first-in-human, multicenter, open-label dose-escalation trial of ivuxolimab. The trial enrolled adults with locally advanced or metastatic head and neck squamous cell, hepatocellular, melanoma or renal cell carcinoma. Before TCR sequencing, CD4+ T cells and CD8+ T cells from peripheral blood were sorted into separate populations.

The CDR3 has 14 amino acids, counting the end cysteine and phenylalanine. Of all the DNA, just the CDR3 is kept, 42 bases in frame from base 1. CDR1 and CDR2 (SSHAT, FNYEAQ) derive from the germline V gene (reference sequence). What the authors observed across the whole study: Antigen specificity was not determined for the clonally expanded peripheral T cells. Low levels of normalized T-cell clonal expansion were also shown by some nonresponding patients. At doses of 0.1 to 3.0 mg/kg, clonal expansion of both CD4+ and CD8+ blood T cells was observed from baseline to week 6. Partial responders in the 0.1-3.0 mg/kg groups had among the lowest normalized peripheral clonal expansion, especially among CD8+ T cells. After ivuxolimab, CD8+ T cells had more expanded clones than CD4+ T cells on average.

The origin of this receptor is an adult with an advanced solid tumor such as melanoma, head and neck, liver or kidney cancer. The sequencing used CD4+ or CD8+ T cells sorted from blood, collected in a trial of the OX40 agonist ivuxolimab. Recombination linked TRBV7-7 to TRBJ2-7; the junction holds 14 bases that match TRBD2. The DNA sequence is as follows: TGTGCCGGCAGCCAGGGACTAGCGGGAGACGAGCAGTACTTC. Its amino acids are CAGSQGLAGDEQYF.